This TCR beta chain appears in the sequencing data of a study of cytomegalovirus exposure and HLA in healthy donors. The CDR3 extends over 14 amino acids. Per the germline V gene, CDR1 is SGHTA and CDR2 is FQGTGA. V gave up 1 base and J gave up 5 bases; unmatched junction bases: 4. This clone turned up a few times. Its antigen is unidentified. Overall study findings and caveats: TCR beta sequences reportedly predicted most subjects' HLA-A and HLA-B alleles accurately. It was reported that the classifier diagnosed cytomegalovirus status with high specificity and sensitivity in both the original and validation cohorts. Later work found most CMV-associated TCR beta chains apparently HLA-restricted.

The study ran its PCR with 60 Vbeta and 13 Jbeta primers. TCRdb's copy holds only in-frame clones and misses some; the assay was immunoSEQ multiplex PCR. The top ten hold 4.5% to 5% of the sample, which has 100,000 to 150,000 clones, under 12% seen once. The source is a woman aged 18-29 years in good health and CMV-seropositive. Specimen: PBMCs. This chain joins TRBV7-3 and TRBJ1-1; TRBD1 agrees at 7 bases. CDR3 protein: CASSLKGAETEAFF. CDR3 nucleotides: TGTGCCAGCAGCTTAAAGGGGGCAGAGACTGAAGCTTTCTTT.